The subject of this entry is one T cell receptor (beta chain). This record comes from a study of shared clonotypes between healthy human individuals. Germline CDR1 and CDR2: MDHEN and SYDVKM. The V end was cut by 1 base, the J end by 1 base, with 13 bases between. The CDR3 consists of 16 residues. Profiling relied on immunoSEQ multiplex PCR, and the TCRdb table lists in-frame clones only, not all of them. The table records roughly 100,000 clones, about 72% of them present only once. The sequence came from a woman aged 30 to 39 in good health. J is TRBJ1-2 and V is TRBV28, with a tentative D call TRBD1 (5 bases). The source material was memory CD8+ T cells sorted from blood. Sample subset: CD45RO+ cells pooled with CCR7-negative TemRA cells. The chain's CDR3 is CASSLFGGIDNYGYTF. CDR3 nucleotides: TGTGCCAGCAGTTTATTCGGGGGAATTGATAACTATGGCTACACCTTC.